What follows are 8 T cell receptor beta chains derived from one specimen sequenced in a study of radiotherapy plus CTLA-4 blockade in lung cancer. Sequencing was performed with immunoSEQ multiplex PCR; in TCRdb, only in-frame clones are kept and a portion is missing. The sample yields some 64,000 clones, approximately 76% seen once. Source: peripheral blood, taken from a patient treated with radiotherapy plus ipilimumab. These receptors were taken from a human donor with non-small cell lung cancer whose response to radiotherapy plus ipilimumab could not be evaluated. Some clones in this sample may be carry-over from other donors' samples.

Only a few counts were recorded for this clone. The chain links TRBV10-3 to TRBJ1-5, with D unresolved. V lost 0 bases and J lost 10, with 13 bases in between. Germline-derived CDR1 and CDR2 are ENHRY and SYGVKD. The CDR3 spans 14 residues. The CDR3 DNA reads TGTGCCATCAGTGAGTCGGGAGGGAGACCTCCCCAGCATTTT. Translation: CAISESGGRPPQHF.

The V and J genes are TRBV6-5 and TRBJ1-1; 8 positions agree with TRBD1. This CDR3 spans 11 amino acids. Germline V gives CDR1 MNHEY, CDR2 SVGAGI. V shed 7 bases, J shed 10 bases, and the junction held 5 bases outside the gene matches. CDR3 bases: TGTGCCAGCAAGGAGGACAGGGTAGCTTTCTTT. Encoded protein: CASKEDRVAFF.

The rearrangement links TRBV15 to TRBJ2-5; possibly TRBD2 for D (5 bases). The germline CDR1 and CDR2 sequences are LNHNV and YYDKDF (reference sequence). Trimming stripped 7 bases from V and 5 bases from J, with 20 bases between. The CDR3 covers 15 residues. The CDR3 here is CATNGNRGHRETQYF. CDR3 in DNA: TGTGCCACCAATGGGAACAGAGGGCACCGGGAGACCCAGTACTTC.

The chain has TRBV27 and TRBJ1-3, with 7 positions matching TRBD1. The length of the CDR3 is 16 residues. Per germline, CDR1 MNHEY and CDR2 SMNVEV (reference sequence). J was trimmed by 2 bases and V by 4 bases; bases with no gene match: 8. The CDR3, as DNA: TGTGCCAGCAGTTCGGGGGCAGGGGGTGCTGGAAACACCATATATTTT. Protein sequence: CASSSGAGGAGNTIYF.

This chain connects TRBV9 to TRBJ2-1; TRBD2 matches at 9 bases. The CDR3 loop spans 15 amino acids. CDR1 is SGDLS and CDR2 is YYNGEE in the germline V gene. With 0 bases clipped from V and 8 bases from J, the junction kept 6 bases outside the gene matches. CDR3 region: CASSVVGSGGYEQFF. The CDR3 DNA is TGTGCCAGCAGCGTAGTAGGTAGCGGGGGCTATGAGCAGTTCTTC.

The chain links TRBV6-1 to TRBJ1-1; 7 bases are shared with TRBD1. The germline gives CDR1 MNHNS, CDR2 SASEGT. Trimming took 6 bases from V and 2 from J; bases not matched to a gene: 6. The CDR3 is 14 residues long. CDR3 in amino acids: CASRDYRGNTEAFF. CDR3 sequence (DNA): TGTGCCAGCAGGGACTACAGGGGTAACACTGAAGCTTTCTTT.

J is TRBJ1-2 and V is TRBV5-5; a possible D gene is TRBD1 (6 bases). Trimming removed 0 bases from V and 2 bases from J, with 11 bases in between. The CDR3 totals 15 residues. The V gene's germline CDR1 is SGHKS and CDR2 YYEKEE (reference sequence). The CDR3 region is CASSLAGTSNYGYTF. The CDR3 DNA sequence: TGTGCCAGCAGCTTGGCCGGGACATCCAACTATGGCTACACCTTC.

The V gene is TRBV6-1, the J gene TRBJ2-7; 8 bases line up with TRBD1. There are 15 residues in the CDR3. Germline CDR1 MNHNS, CDR2 SASEGT. Unmatched junction bases numbered 6, after V lost 5 bases and J lost 0 bases. DNA of the CDR3: TGTGCCAGCAGTCGGACAGGGCTGAGCTCCTACGAGCAGTACTTC. Translating gives CASSRTGLSSYEQYF.